Below, 27 T cell receptor beta chains from the same sample are listed, as sequenced in a study of CD8+CD57+ T cells in acquired aplastic anemia. Genomic DNA was employed as the template in profiling TCR beta VDJ and CDR3. A single record per CDR3 protein comes from TCRdb applying MiXCR to the reads. This table has 400,000 to 450,000 distinct CDR3 sequences, 65% to 75% appearing once. Specimen: sorted CD4+, CD8+, or CD8+CD57+ T cells (not recorded which) from PBMCs. Receptors originate from a human donor in good health, serving as a control.

This clonotype was found many times. The chain links TRBV20-1 to TRBJ1-2, with 7 bases that match TRBD1. V lost 3 bases and J lost 2; bases outside the gene matches: 3. The CDR3 covers 13 residues. Germline V CDR1 and CDR2: DFQATT, SNEGSKA (reference sequence). The CDR3 loop is CSARDRWNYGYTF. The CDR3 coding sequence is TGCAGTGCTAGGGACAGGTGGAACTATGGCTACACCTTC.

The gene calls are TRBV5-1 and TRBJ1-2; D call uncertain. V dropped 8 bases and J dropped 10 bases, with 21 bases sitting between them. The length of the CDR3 is 13 residues. Germline V lookup: CDR1 SGHRS, CDR2 YFSETQ. CDR3 DNA: TGCGCCAGGAGCGGAAAAGGGCAGTGTAACTACACCTTC. Translated: CARSGKGQCNYTF.

This clonotype was seen ten or more times. The rearrangement links TRBV20-1 to TRBJ2-5; 11 bases map to TRBD2. CDR1 is DFQATT and CDR2 is SNEGSKA in the germline V gene (reference sequence). The CDR3 consists of 15 residues. The ends lost 1 base at V and 4 bases at J; junction bases unmatched: 5. The CDR3 nucleotides read TGCAGTGCTAGAGTCATAGCGGGGGGGCCAGAGACCCAGTACTTC. It translates to CSARVIAGGPETQYF.

The chain uses TRBV7-3 and TRBJ1-1, with D hard to call. This CDR3 has 14 amino acids. Trimming removed 5 bases at V and 0 bases at J, with 10 bases between. Germline V gene data show CDR1 as SGHTA and CDR2 as FQGTGA. In DNA, the CDR3 is TGTGCCAGCAGCGAAATCTCGGTGAACACTGAAGCTTTCTTT. This gives the protein CASSEISVNTEAFF.

This clonotype was seen once. Mismatch with germline at one junction end may stem from a read error. CDR3 sequence (DNA): TGTGCCACCAGCAGAGAGAGCGGGGGCTCCTGCGCGGAGTACTTC. Its protein is CATSRESGGSCAEYF. The V and J genes are TRBV7-2 and TRBJ2-7; 8 nucleotides align to TRBD2. The CDR3 is 15 amino acids. Per germline, CDR1 SGHTA and CDR2 FQGNSA.

This clonotype showed up many times. The genes are TRBV9 and TRBJ1-1; tentatively, D is TRBD1 (5 bases). The CDR3 is made up of 15 amino acids. Per the germline V gene, CDR1 is SGDLS and CDR2 is YYNGEE. The V and J ends lost 4 bases and 4 bases respectively, with 17 bases between them. CDR3: CASSPVGVGVTEAFF. The CDR3 nucleotides are TGTGCCAGCAGCCCGGTGGGGGTTGGCGTCACTGAAGCTTTCTTT.

This clonotype showed up many times. The chain links TRBV16 to TRBJ1-1; D gene unclear. From germline, CDR1 is KGHSY and CDR2 FQNENV. V shed 2 bases and J shed 5 bases, with 15 bases lying between them. This CDR3 region has 15 residues. The CDR3 nucleotides read TGTGCCAGCAGCCAACTGGTAGGGTTTGGAACTGAAGCTTTCTTT. It translates to CASSQLVGFGTEAFF.

This clonotype was recorded many times. The rearrangement uses TRBV19 and TRBJ2-6; D is possibly TRBD1 (5 bases). The germline V gene has CDR1 LNHDA and CDR2 SQIVND (reference sequence). V was trimmed by 7 bases and J by 0 bases, leaving 25 bases between them. This CDR3 spans 20 amino acids. The CDR3 reads CASTSAASEGAFSGANVLTF. CDR3 nucleotides: TGTGCCAGTACCTCGGCGGCCTCTGAAGGGGCCTTCTCTGGGGCCAACGTCCTGACTTTC. Using reference TRBV19 and TRBJ2-6 for the parts outside the CDR3, the full variable domain is DGGITQSPKYLFRKEGQNVTLSCEQNLNHDAMYWYRQDPGQGLRLIYYSQIVNDFQKGDIAEGYSVSREKKESFPLTVTSAQKNPTAFYLCASTSAASEGAFSGANVLTFGAGSRLTVL.

This clonotype was found once. The chain combines TRBV7-2 with TRBJ1-1; TRBD1 aligns across 7 bases. V was pared by 5 bases and J by 1 base, with 13 bases of the junction left unmatched. From germline, CDR1 is SGHTA and CDR2 FQGNSA. The CDR3 covers 17 residues. The CDR3 region has the DNA TGTGCCAGCAGCCCGAGTCGTCTGGGACAGCAGAACACTGAAGCTTTCTTT. It specifies CASSPSRLGQQNTEAFF.

The chain couples TRBV5-1 to TRBJ1-2, with D perhaps matching TRBD1 (6 bases). V shed 0 bases and J shed 0 bases, with 12 bases lying between them. The germline CDR1 and CDR2 sequences are SGHRS and YFSETQ. The CDR3 has 16 residues. The CDR3 sequence is CASSLAGAGTNYGYTF. In DNA form, the CDR3 reads TGCGCCAGCAGCTTGGCGGGGGCAGGGACTAACTATGGCTACACCTTC.

CDR3 sequence reads: CASSPFQGSGNQPQHF. Here the CDR3 DNA reads TGTGCCAGCTCACCATTTCAAGGGTCGGGCAATCAGCCCCAGCATTTT. This sequence joins TRBV18 and TRBJ1-5; no clear D. The CDR3 consists of 16 residues. The germline gives CDR1 KGHSH, CDR2 LQKENI. Trimming pared 2 bases from V and 2 bases from J, leaving 13 bases between.

A remark on this clonotype: As the CDR3 is not closed by the conserved phenylalanine or tryptophan, this likely results from a read error. The DNA is left out, because the CDR3 cannot be placed on it with certainty; the CDR3 is given as TCRdb lists it. The chain carries TRBV19 and TRBJ1-3. Germline V gene sequence: CDR1 LNHDA, CDR2 SQIVND (reference sequence). The CDR3 spans 16 residues, counting both ends. The CDR3 sequence: CASSIRGDEPPGYTFV.

The table lists this clonotype with a few counts. The chain links TRBV6-2 or TRBV6-3 to TRBJ2-5; 9 positions agree with TRBD2. Germline values: CDR1 MNHEY, CDR2 SVGEGT. V shed 6 bases and J 1 base; nucleotides not matched to a gene: 6. The CDR3 sequence is 15 residues long. CDR3 amino acids: CASSHSAGGQETQYF. CDR3 coding DNA: TGTGCCAGCAGCCACTCAGCGGGGGGCCAAGAGACCCAGTACTTC.

The sample holds a few counts of this clonotype. The V gene is TRBV5-1, the J gene TRBJ1-6, with a weak D call TRBD1 (5 bases). Between the trimmed V and J ends, which lost 0 bases and 7 bases, there was a span of 8 bases. The CDR3 consists of 14 residues. From germline, CDR1 is SGHRS and CDR2 YFSETQ. In nucleotides, the CDR3 is TGCGCCAGCAGCTTGGCCCCAGGGAATTCACCCCTCCACTTT. Amino acids: CASSLAPGNSPLHF.

The gene calls are TRBV5-4 and TRBJ2-5; TRBD1 agrees at 7 bases. J was trimmed by 4 bases and V by 6 bases; bases with no gene match: 9. The CDR3 totals 14 residues. Germline assignment: CDR1 SGHNT and CDR2 YYREEE (reference sequence). The CDR3 coding sequence is TGTGCCAGCAACTCCGACAGGGTGACAGAGACCCAGTACTTC. This gives the protein CASNSDRVTETQYF. Full variable domain (remainder filled in from reference TRBV5-4 and TRBJ2-5): ETGVTQSPTHLIKTRGQQVTLRCSSQSGHNTVSWYQQALGQGPQFIFQYYREEENGRGNFPPRFSGLQFPNYSSELNVNALELDDSALYLCASNSDRVTETQYFGPGTRLLVL.

As concerns this clonotype: At one of its ends the junction is not consistent with the germline gene, which may arise from a read error. This sequence joins TRBV7-2 and TRBJ1-2; TRBD1 is a possible D gene (6 bases). CDR1 is SGHTA, CDR2 FQGNSA, per germline. This CDR3 has 14 residues. The CDR3 coding sequence is TGTGCCAGCAGCGTAGTGGAGGCCCCACAGGGCTCCCCCTTC. This encodes CASSVVEAPQGSPF.

This clonotype was counted ten times or more. The chain is built from TRBV4-1 and TRBJ1-6, with D unclear. Germline V gives CDR1 MGHRA, CDR2 YSYEKL. The length of the CDR3 is 13 residues. V lost 0 bases and J lost 14, with 11 bases in between. The CDR3, as DNA: TGCGCCAGCAGCCAAGATCGAAGGCTGGCCCTCCACTTT. It yields the protein CASSQDRRLALHF.

For this clonotype: A much larger clone lies one base from this, so it may be a read error. The V call is TRBV6-6, the J call TRBJ2-5; D is possibly TRBD2 (6 bases). Deletions cut 5 bases from V and 2 bases from J, with 21 bases between. Germline V gene sequence: CDR1 MNHNY, CDR2 SVGAGI (reference sequence). The CDR3 runs to 17 residues. CDR3 loop: CASSREMGTGGQETQYF. The CDR3 region has the DNA TGTGCCAGCAGTAGGGAGATGGGGACTGGCGGACAAGAGACCCAGTACTTC.

This rearrangement joins TRBV30 to TRBJ2-3; D uncertain. This CDR3 contains 16 residues. V was clipped by 1 base and J by 0 bases, with 14 bases between them. The germline gives CDR1 GTSNPN, CDR2 SVGIG (reference sequence). Here the CDR3 DNA reads TGTGCCTGGAGTGGAAACCACAGAGCTAGCACAGATACGCAGTATTTT. Protein: CAWSGNHRASTDTQYF.

Only a few counts were recorded for this clonotype. The chain is built from TRBV7-2 and TRBJ2-5; TRBD2 agrees at 8 bases. CDR3 length equals 14 residues. The germline gives CDR1 SGHTA, CDR2 FQGNSA. The ends lost 3 bases at V and 4 bases at J; junction bases unmatched: 4. The CDR3 spells CASSLRGAGETQYF. DNA for the CDR3: TGTGCCAGCAGCTTGCGGGGGGCGGGAGAGACCCAGTACTTC. Supplemented by reference TRBV7-2 and TRBJ2-5, the full variable domain reads GAGVSQSPSNKVTEKGKDVELRCDPISGHTALYWYRQSLGQGLEFLIYFQGNSAPDKSGLPSDRFSAERTGGSVSTLTIQRTQQEDSAVYLCASSLRGAGETQYFGPGTRLLVL.

A note on this clonotype: A junction end diverges from the germline sequence, so it may reflect a read error. V usage is TRBV7-2 and J usage is TRBJ2-5; weak D call: TRBD1 (6 bases). Germline values: CDR1 SGHTA, CDR2 FQGNSA. The length of the CDR3 is 14 residues. CDR3 residues: CASSWKGDTEAFFF. The CDR3 DNA is TGTGCCAGCAGCTGGAAGGGGGACACTGAAGCTTTCTTTTTC.

The V call is TRBV9, the J call TRBJ1-1; maybe TRBD1 (6 bases). The CDR3 has 14 amino acids. Trimming took 9 bases from V and 9 from J, leaving 24 bases between them. Germline V gene sequence: CDR1 SGDLS, CDR2 YYNGEE. DNA of the CDR3: TGTGCCATCAGGGGATTTGGAGGGAACGCGCAAGCTTTCTTT. This sequence encodes CAIRGFGGNAQAFF.

The chain couples TRBV7-6 to TRBJ1-6; TRBD1 is a possible D gene (6 bases). Germline values: CDR1 SGHVS, CDR2 FNYEAQ. There are 16 residues in the CDR3. V lost 1 base and J 10 bases, leaving 17 bases between the germline ends. The CDR3 is CASSLGPGENGSPLHF. Written as DNA, the CDR3 is TGTGCCAGCAGCTTAGGGCCAGGGGAGAATGGGTCACCCCTCCACTTT.

In this sample, this clonotype turned up many times. The gene calls are TRBV2 and TRBJ1-4, with no clear D. Trimming removed 4 bases at V and 8 bases at J, with 5 bases between. This CDR3 comprises 11 residues. CDR1 is SNHLY and CDR2 is FYNNEI in the germline V gene. CDR3: CASSVVEKLFF. The CDR3, as DNA: TGTGCCAGCAGTGTGGTGGAAAAACTGTTTTTT.

A note on this clonotype: The conserved closing phenylalanine or tryptophan is absent in this CDR3, likely reflecting a read error. The limits of the CDR3 on the DNA are not certain, so only TCRdb's listed CDR3 is given. The rearrangement links TRBV15 to TRBJ1-4; TRBD1, the D gene given by the table, was not confirmed from the DNA. Ends included, the CDR3 has 17 residues. The germline V gene encodes CDR1 LNHNV and CDR2 YYDKDF (reference sequence). This chain's CDR3 is CATSIAGRLATNEKLFI.

This clonotype showed up just a few times. J is TRBJ2-3 and V is TRBV15; no firm D call. CDR1 and CDR2 (germline): LNHNV, YYDKDF (reference sequence). The CDR3 totals 12 residues. The germline V and J ends were trimmed by 4 bases and 2 bases, with 4 bases remaining between them. In DNA form, the CDR3 reads TGTGCCACCAGCAAAGCCACAGATACGCAGTATTTT. Its translation is CATSKATDTQYF.

Worth noting for this clonotype: At one of its ends the junction is not consistent with the germline gene, which may arise from a read error. The V and J genes are TRBV7-2 and TRBJ2-7; perhaps TRBD2 as D (6 bases). The CDR3 totals 14 residues. The germline gives CDR1 SGHTA, CDR2 FQGNSA. The CDR3 DNA follows: TGTGCCAGCAGTGGGGAACGGAGGGACGACCAGCACTACTTC. It translates to CASSGERRDDQHYF.